The 2 T cell receptor beta chains given below trace back to one sample, sequenced in a study of T cell changes during pregnancy in multiple sclerosis (dated by TCRdb to 2018 to 2020). Library prep was done by the immunoSEQ multiplex PCR assay. Drawn from immuneACCESS, this table holds only the in-frame rearrangements with V and J called that TCRdb kept. Clones are partly lost; checked studies trace under half to an unresolved V gene and leave the rest unexplained. This sample is represented by around 34,000 clones; less than 95% of them were singletons. Together, the top ten hold 9.5% to 12% of the sample. Material: CD8+ T cells from peripheral blood mononuclear cells, obtained before pregnancy. The receptor source for this set is a female donor with multiple sclerosis, enrolled in a pregnancy study.

V usage is TRBV6-5 and J usage is TRBJ1-4; no clear D gene. This CDR3 spans 15 amino acids. V lost 0 bases and J 7 bases, leaving 12 bases between the germline ends. Germline V gene sequence: CDR1 MNHEY, CDR2 SVGAGI. CDR3 loop: CASSYSFPSGEKLFF. For the CDR3, the DNA is TGTGCCAGCAGTTACTCTTTCCCCTCGGGTGAAAAACTGTTTTTT.

The rearrangement joins TRBV9 to TRBJ2-1, with no clear D. The CDR3 runs 13 residues. Germline CDR1 SGDLS, CDR2 YYNGEE. The germline V and J ends were trimmed by 0 bases and 10 bases, with 11 bases remaining between them. The CDR3 loop is CASSVGTNGEQFF. The CDR3 nucleotides read TGTGCCAGCAGCGTAGGTACTAACGGGGAGCAGTTCTTC.